This TCR beta chain came from a study of blood T cell repertoires in COVID-19. Study details: Acute and convalescent COVID-19 samples came from the United States, Italy and Spain. The analysed material was cDNA or gDNA that came from T cells, B-cell-depleted T cells, or PBMCs.

The authors' processing: Amplified reference gene primers provided the basis for estimating nucleated cell counts. Clones were read by immunoSEQ multiplex PCR, and TCRdb kept only the in-frame ones, dropping some. The DNA was the basis for D and trimming; V, J and clone size are from that table. Of roughly 160,000 clones listed, 86% are singletons. Per the germline V gene, CDR1 is SNHLY and CDR2 is FYNNEI. The CDR3 contains 11 residues. J gave up 8 bases and V 5 bases, and 2 bases lay outside the gene matches. The chain uses TRBV2 and TRBJ1-2, with 7 nucleotides matching TRBD1. This clonotype was sampled from a man aged 60-69 years with acute or convalescent COVID-19. Material: peripheral blood. The CDR3 sequence is CASSTDRGYTF. CDR3 bases: TGTGCCAGCAGTACGGACAGGGGCTACACCTTC.